A few counts support the clone carrying this T cell receptor beta chain. Antigen: not known. The data derive from a study of identical twins. Study-level findings and limits: Part of the zero-insertion signal could reflect confounding by invariant MAIT and iNKT cells. The same donors were not followed; conclusions instead depended on cross-sectional statistical analysis. Memory repertoires showed no such pattern, whereas abundant cord blood beta clonotypes carried fewer insertions.

MiXCR, applied by TCRdb to the 5' RACE reads, yields one record per CDR3 protein. The table includes 750,000 to 950,000 distinct CDR3 sequences, 9% to 15% detected once. From germline, CDR1 is DFQATT and CDR2 SNEGSKA (reference sequence). The ends were cut back, 7 bases at V and 2 bases at J, with 16 bases in the middle. The CDR3 consists of 14 residues. These data were also filed under a second study, of yellow fever vaccine responses in identical twins. That report notes: Twins' vaccine T cell responses were reported to seem partly convergent and partly personalized.

Source material: PBMCs. V and J are TRBV20-1 and TRBJ2-3; possible D gene TRBD2, 6 bases. This sequence was found in a woman between 18 and 29 years old in good health. The DNA for the CDR3 is TGCAGTGAGTGGCGGGGATATCCCACAGATACGCAGTATTTT. It encodes CSEWRGYPTDTQYF.